These 6 T cell receptor beta chains originate from one sample sequenced in a study of blood T cell repertoires in COVID-19. Sequenced by immunoSEQ multiplex PCR; TCRdb stores in-frame clones only, minus some. The data show 140,000 or so clones, about 79% seen once. The sequenced sample was peripheral blood. These receptor sequences come from a man aged 60 to 75 with active or convalescent COVID-19.

The chain uses TRBV28 and TRBJ2-1; TRBD2 matches at 14 bases. CDR3 length: 16 amino acids. Germline V gene sequence: CDR1 MDHEN, CDR2 SYDVKM. V dropped 5 bases and J dropped 5; count of bases not matched to a gene: 5. As DNA, the CDR3 is TGTGCCAGCAGTCCCGAGGGACTAGCGGGGGACAATGAGCAGTTCTTC. Amino acids: CASSPEGLAGDNEQFF.

The chain joins TRBV7-2 to TRBJ1-2; TRBD1 matches at 8 bases. This CDR3 is built from 16 residues. Germline V lookup: CDR1 SGHTA, CDR2 FQGNSA. V lost 4 bases to trimming and J lost 6 bases; unmatched junction nucleotides: 13. CDR3 residues: CASSSCPGQGSHGYTF. The CDR3 DNA reads TGTGCCAGCAGCTCCTGCCCCGGACAGGGTAGCCATGGCTACACCTTC. Based on the CDR3 plus reference TRBV7-2 and TRBJ1-2, the full variable domain is GAGVSQSPSNKVTEKGKDVELRCDPISGHTALYWYRQSLGQGLEFLIYFQGNSAPDKSGLPSDRFSAERTGGSVSTLTIQRTQQEDSAVYLCASSSCPGQGSHGYTFGSGTRLTVV.

The rearrangement links TRBV15 to TRBJ1-4; 8 positions agree with TRBD1. CDR1 and CDR2 (germline): LNHNV, YYDKDF (reference sequence). J lost 8 bases, V lost 4 bases, and 9 bases had no gene match. The CDR3 is made up of 15 amino acids. CDR3 in amino acids: CATSTPGQVSEKLFF. In DNA, the CDR3 is TGTGCCACCAGCACCCCGGGACAGGTATCCGAAAAACTGTTTTTT.

CDR3 region: CAISESGQGASEQYV. Here the CDR3 DNA reads TGTGCCATCAGTGAGTCGGGACAGGGGGCATCCGAGCAGTACGTC. The rearrangement uses TRBV10-3 and TRBJ2-7, with 12 nucleotides matching TRBD1. V lost 0 bases, J lost 6 bases, and 3 bases stayed unmatched. Germline-derived CDR1 and CDR2 are ENHRY and SYGVKD. The CDR3 covers 15 residues.

The V and J genes are TRBV10-3 and TRBJ2-7; 7 bases match TRBD2. Germline CDR1 ENHRY, CDR2 SYGVKD. The CDR3 extends over 13 amino acids. V was pared by 7 bases and J by 5 bases, with 8 bases of the junction left unmatched. Here the CDR3 DNA reads TGTGCCATCAATGGGAGGGGTGTCGACGAGCAGTACTTC. It codes for CAINGRGVDEQYF.

The genes are TRBV5-1 and TRBJ1-3, with 7 bases matching TRBD1. Trimming removed 3 bases from V and 2 bases from J; junction bases left unmatched: 5. CDR3 length equals 15 residues. Looked up from germline, CDR1 is SGHRS and CDR2 is YFSETQ. The CDR3 protein is CASSSQTGTGNTIYF. For the CDR3, the DNA is TGCGCCAGCAGCTCACAGACAGGGACTGGAAACACCATATATTTT.